This T cell receptor (beta chain) was sequenced during a study of cytomegalovirus exposure and HLA in healthy donors. Overall study results and limits: Most TCR sequences were uncommon, yet certain public TCRs appeared in many donors.

Primers for the PCR totalled 60 Vbeta and 13 Jbeta. TCRdb's table, derived via immunoSEQ multiplex PCR, lists solely in-frame clones and lacks some. This table has about 120,000 clones, about three fifths appearing once. About this clone itself: The antigen is undetermined.

CDR3 length: 16 amino acids. Germline assignment: CDR1 KGHSH and CDR2 LQKENI. V was clipped by 0 bases and J by 1 base; unmatched bases: 1. The sequencing input was PBMCs. The sequence was obtained from a man aged 35 to 55 in good health and CMV-seropositive. The chain recombines TRBV18 with TRBJ2-1; TRBD2 agrees at 9 bases. CDR3 coding DNA: TGTGCCAGCTCACCACCTAGCGGGGGTTCCTACAATGAGCAGTTCTTC. Translating gives CASSPPSGGSYNEQFF.